This T cell receptor beta chain originates from a study of T cells in Graves' hyperthyroidism and ophthalmopathy. Study outcomes and limitations: The model foresaw ophthalmopathy a median approximately 6.1 months prior to onset.

Of note for this clonotype: Its antigen is still unknown.

RNA transcripts provided the source from which TCR beta CDR3 regions were amplified. HTBI primers drove first-round RT-PCR of the TCR CDR3. One entry per CDR3 protein results from TCRdb running MiXCR on the multiplex PCR reads. The top ten hold approximately 30% of the sample, which has more than 350,000 distinct CDR3 sequences, 14% to 15% seen once. Uncontrolled infection, other autoimmune disease, pregnancy or lactation excluded patients. Diagnoses rested on clinical symptoms, serum thyroxine and TRAb, thyroid ultrasound and orbital computed tomography. Using roughly 9.4 ml of fresh peripheral blood, PBMCs were prepared. This receptor was taken from a woman younger than 45 with Graves' hyperthyroidism. Material: blood.

The CDR3 region has the DNA TGCGCCAGCAGCGACGAATTGAGGACAGGGATTAGCTCTGGGGCCAACGTCCTGACTTTC. It codes for CASSDELRTGISSGANVLTF. The chain is built from TRBV4-1 and TRBJ2-6; 8 nucleotides align to TRBD1. The CDR3 has 20 amino acids. CDR1 and CDR2 (germline): MGHRA, YSYEKL. The J segment lost 0 bases and the V segment lost 5 bases, leaving 15 bases of the junction unmatched.